This T cell receptor (beta chain) was captured in a study of T cell responses to AZD1222 COVID-19 vaccine. Findings and caveats of the study: Seropositive AZD1222 recipients at baseline numbered only 6 or 7. Donors in the cohort were predominantly white British and more often female, and clonal diversity was possibly underestimated. The CD4 TCRs associated with vaccination extended across spike and predominated at 160-218 and 743-854. When two AZD1222 doses had been given, Spike-specific TCR breadth and depth rose.

As to this clone: Its antigen is still unknown.

This table comes from immunoSEQ multiplex PCR, and its TCRdb copy is limited to in-frame clones, with some not included. The table has about 150,000 clones, over 70% seen once. Sequenced here: peripheral blood, sampled 28 days after the second AZD1222 dose. The receptor was isolated from an adult who received the AZD1222 COVID-19 vaccine.

DNA of the CDR3: TGTGCCAGCTACCGGGTATACAATGAGCAGTTCTTC. Protein sequence: CASYRVYNEQFF. This rearrangement joins TRBV27 to TRBJ2-1; D is unclear. With 8 bases removed from V and 4 bases from J, the gap between germline ends came to 9 bases. The CDR3 covers 12 residues. Germline assignment: CDR1 MNHEY and CDR2 SMNVEV (reference sequence).